A single sample is the source of the 21 T cell receptor beta chains below, sequenced in a study of blood T cell repertoires in COVID-19. The method was immunoSEQ multiplex PCR; TCRdb's version includes in-frame clones alone and lacks a portion of them. The table records a few hundred thousand clones, 70% to 90% of them present only once. Sequenced material: peripheral blood. The receptors shown here come from a man aged 50 to 60 with active or convalescent COVID-19.

This chain uses TRBV6-6 with TRBJ2-5, with D possibly being TRBD2 (6 bases). V gave up 0 bases and J gave up 4 bases, with 12 bases separating them. This CDR3 is built from 15 residues. Germline CDR1 MNHNY, CDR2 SVGAGI (reference sequence). The CDR3 region has the DNA TGTGCCAGCAGTTACTCCCCTCAGGGAGGAGAGACCCAGTACTTC. This gives the protein CASSYSPQGGETQYF.

The chain has TRBV18 and TRBJ1-1; possibly TRBD1 for D (6 bases). From germline, CDR1 is KGHSH and CDR2 LQKENI. This CDR3 comprises 13 residues. The V end lost 4 bases, the J end lost 5 bases, and 11 bases lay between the germline ends. The CDR3 loop is CASSLAGETEAFF. CDR3 nucleotide sequence: TGTGCCAGCTCACTGGCAGGGGAGACTGAAGCTTTCTTT.

This clone was counted between two and nine times. V and J are TRBV2 and TRBJ1-3; 7 nucleotides line up with TRBD1. Germline lookup yields CDR1 SNHLY and CDR2 FYNNEI. This CDR3 contains 14 residues. V shed 6 bases, J shed 4 bases, and the junction held 6 bases outside the gene matches. In DNA, the CDR3 is TGTGCCAGCAGAGAGGGACAGACGGGAAACACCATATATTTT. It encodes CASREGQTGNTIYF.

This chain uses TRBV5-5 with TRBJ2-5; TRBD1 might be the D (6 bases). Trimming took 6 bases from V and 5 from J, leaving 14 bases between them. The CDR3 covers 13 residues. The V gene's germline CDR1 is SGHKS and CDR2 YYEKEE (reference sequence). The CDR3 here is CASNNRVRETQYF. The CDR3 DNA reads TGTGCCAGCAATAACAGGGTTCGGGAGACCCAGTACTTC.

V gene TRBV4-2 combines with J gene TRBJ1-1; D unclear. V lost 3 bases and J 1 base, leaving 12 bases between the germline ends. This CDR3 region has 15 residues. Germline loops: CDR1 LGHNA, CDR2 YNFKEQ. CDR3: CASSQAVAGNTEAFF. The CDR3 coding sequence is TGTGCCAGCAGCCAGGCAGTTGCTGGGAACACTGAAGCTTTCTTT.

The chain couples TRBV5-4 to TRBJ2-3, with D possibly TRBD1 on 8 matching bases. The CDR3 contains 17 residues. V was trimmed by 0 bases and J by 9 bases, leaving 23 bases between them. Looked up from germline, CDR1 is SGHNT and CDR2 is YYREEE (reference sequence). CDR3 residues: CASSLEAHRGGSKTQYF. DNA of the CDR3: TGTGCCAGCAGCTTGGAGGCTCACAGGGGGGGGTCGAAGACGCAGTATTTT.

The rearrangement uses TRBV7-9 and TRBJ2-1; 11 positions match TRBD2. The CDR3 spans 15 residues. CDR1 and CDR2 (germline): SEHNR, FQNEAQ (reference sequence). Trimming cost V 1 base and J 10 bases; bases outside gene matches: 6. DNA of the CDR3: TGTGCCAGCAGCTTAGGTAGCGGGAGGGCCGAAGAGCAGTTCTTC. It translates to CASSLGSGRAEEQFF.

The chain has TRBV5-1 and TRBJ2-2; possibly TRBD1 for D (5 bases). The CDR3 has 16 residues. Per germline, CDR1 SGHRS and CDR2 YFSETQ. V lost 4 bases and J 4 bases, leaving 17 bases between the germline ends. This chain's CDR3 is CASSPGVGVITGELFF. The CDR3 DNA reads TGCGCCAGCAGCCCCGGAGTAGGGGTCATCACCGGGGAGCTGTTTTTT.

This sequence joins TRBV2 and TRBJ2-1; weak D call: TRBD2 (6 bases). CDR1 and CDR2 from the germline V gene are SNHLY and FYNNEI. V was clipped by 5 bases and J by 5 bases, with 16 bases between them. The CDR3 is 15 residues long. In DNA, the CDR3 is TGTGCCAGCAGTCCGCCGGGACTGACAAACAATGAGCAGTTCTTC. Translation gives CASSPPGLTNNEQFF.

There are a few counts of this clone. The J gene is TRBJ1-5, the V gene TRBV15; D not certain. The length of the CDR3 is 14 residues. Trimming took 0 bases from V and 5 from J, leaving 8 bases between them. CDR1 is LNHNV, CDR2 YYDKDF, per germline (reference sequence). CDR3: CATSREAGYQPQHF. The CDR3 DNA is TGTGCCACCAGCAGAGAGGCGGGATATCAGCCCCAGCATTTT.

The chain joins TRBV7-2 to TRBJ1-2; perhaps TRBD1 as D (5 bases). Trimming removed 5 bases at V and 5 bases at J, with 15 bases between. The CDR3 is 14 amino acids. CDR1 SGHTA and CDR2 FQGNSA come from the germline V gene. The CDR3 sequence is CASSPEGRRYGYTF. The CDR3 nucleotides are TGTGCCAGCAGCCCGGAGGGACGGAGGTATGGCTACACCTTC. Full variable domain (remainder filled in from reference TRBV7-2 and TRBJ1-2): GAGVSQSPSNKVTEKGKDVELRCDPISGHTALYWYRQSLGQGLEFLIYFQGNSAPDKSGLPSDRFSAERTGGSVSTLTIQRTQQEDSAVYLCASSPEGRRYGYTFGSGTRLTVV.

The rearrangement uses TRBV27 and TRBJ2-1; 12 nucleotides align to TRBD2. Losses at the gene ends were 5 bases for V and 7 bases for J; bases not matched to a gene: 9. The germline CDR1 and CDR2 sequences are MNHEY and SMNVEV (reference sequence). This CDR3 comprises 16 residues. The CDR3 reads CASSPKTSGRRNEQFF. DNA for the CDR3: TGTGCCAGCAGTCCTAAGACTAGCGGGAGAAGGAATGAGCAGTTCTTC.

V gene TRBV11-2 combines with J gene TRBJ1-2; D is undetermined. CDR3 length: 13 amino acids. Germline V CDR1 and CDR2: SGHAT, FQNNGV. V was trimmed by 5 bases and J by 1 base, leaving 8 bases between them. The chain's CDR3 is CASSLGVNYGYTF. DNA for the CDR3: TGTGCCAGCAGCCTAGGAGTTAACTATGGCTACACCTTC.

This clone was seen a few times. V is TRBV7-8 and J is TRBJ1-2, with D uncertain. CDR3 length equals 16 residues. Trimming shortened V by 5 bases and J by 2 bases, and 18 bases separated the two germline ends. In germline, CDR1 is SGHVS, CDR2 FQNEAQ. CDR3 protein: CASSPHPGSRNYGYTF. As DNA, the CDR3 is TGTGCCAGCAGCCCCCACCCAGGCAGCCGAAACTATGGCTACACCTTC.

The chain has TRBV4-2 and TRBJ1-1, with D possibly matching TRBD1 (5 bases). The CDR3 spans 16 residues. Germline V gives CDR1 LGHNA, CDR2 YNFKEQ. Trimming shortened V by 0 bases and J by 0 bases, and 11 bases separated the two germline ends. The CDR3 DNA reads TGTGCCAGCAGCCAAGAAGTCCGGGGGGTGAACACTGAAGCTTTCTTT. Translating gives CASSQEVRGVNTEAFF.

CDR3 residues: CASSPRAGELFF. The CDR3 DNA is TGTGCCAGCAGCCCCCGCGCCGGGGAGCTGTTTTTT. This chain joins TRBV6-5 and TRBJ2-2, with D uncertain. Trimming pared 6 bases from V and 6 bases from J, leaving 8 bases between. Germline values: CDR1 MNHEY, CDR2 SVGAGI. CDR3 length: 12 amino acids.

A single count supports this clone. The chain recombines TRBV30 with TRBJ2-7; 8 bases are a match to TRBD1. Germline CDR1 is GTSNPN and CDR2 is SVGIG (reference sequence). V lost 3 bases, J lost 4 bases, and 5 bases stayed unmatched. The CDR3 totals 13 residues. The CDR3 coding sequence is TGTGCCTGGAGGGGGACAGGAGAATACGAGCAGTACTTC. Protein product: CAWRGTGEYEQYF.

The V and J genes are TRBV24-1 and TRBJ1-6, with TRBD1 matching 10 bases. The CDR3 contains 13 residues. The germline V gene encodes CDR1 KGHDR and CDR2 SFDVKD. The DNA for the CDR3 is TGTGACCACCGGGACAGGGGCGATTCACCCCTCCACTTT. This sequence encodes CDHRDRGDSPLHF.

The chain links TRBV2 to TRBJ1-5, with D possibly matching TRBD1 (5 bases). The CDR3 spans 15 residues. V was trimmed by 9 bases and J by 3 bases, leaving 18 bases between them. Germline-derived CDR1 and CDR2 are SNHLY and FYNNEI. This CDR3 is CASRVGGFTNQPQHF. The DNA of the CDR3 is TGTGCCAGTAGGGTGGGGGGGTTTACCAATCAGCCCCAGCATTTT.

This clone has a single count. This chain links TRBV7-2 with TRBJ1-1; D gene uncertain. CDR1 is SGHTA, CDR2 FQGNSA, per germline. V was shortened by 0 bases and J by 2 bases, with 7 bases between the two germline ends. The CDR3 has 14 amino acids. CDR3 nucleotides: TGTGCCAGCAGCTTAGCACCGGTAAACACTGAAGCTTTCTTT. This translates into CASSLAPVNTEAFF.

The chain employs TRBV28 and TRBJ1-5; 10 bases fit TRBD1. Germline V gene lookup returns CDR1 MDHEN and CDR2 SYDVKM. This CDR3 has 15 amino acids. Germline trimming cut 5 bases from V and 4 bases from J; bases unmatched to any gene: 5. The CDR3: CASSTGQGSNQPQHF. CDR3 nucleotides: TGTGCCAGCAGTACGGGACAGGGGTCGAATCAGCCCCAGCATTTT.